In this sample, the clone carrying this TCR beta chain turned up a few times. Its antigen is not known. This sample was included in a study of blood T cells in healthy people across ages. General study points: In the absence of known donor CMV status, changes in expanded clonotypes were possibly confounded.

The CDR3 runs 16 residues. Trimming cost V 3 bases and J 3 bases, with 15 bases left between them. Germline V gives CDR1 PRHDT, CDR2 FYEKMQ (reference sequence). Alongside a J-beta primer mix, a sample-barcoded 5' primer served in a second PCR lasting 7 to 11 cycles. TCRdb reanalysed the 5' RACE reads using MiXCR and keeps one entry per CDR3 protein. This table holds about 1,400,000 distinct CDR3 sequences, about 43% found once. This chain links TRBV13 with TRBJ2-4; possibly TRBD1 for D (6 bases). This receptor was identified in a woman between 18 and 29 years old in good health. The sequenced sample was blood. The CDR3 bases are TGTGCCAGCAGCTTGGGGGACACGGAAAACAAAAACATTCAGTACTTC. Residues: CASSLGDTENKNIQYF.